The sequence of this T cell receptor beta chain was determined in a study of blood T cell repertoires in COVID-19. Cohort placement rested on clinical history that participants reported themselves. This CDR3 has 16 amino acids. With V trimmed by 5 bases and J by 0 bases, 6 bases remained unmatched. Germline V gene sequence: CDR1 SGHTA, CDR2 FQGNSA. Original methodology: Quantification of nucleated cells was approximated via reference gene primer amplification. Clones were sequenced by immunoSEQ multiplex PCR, and TCRdb holds only the in-frame ones, with some missing. That table is the source of V, J and clone size, and D and trimming were worked out from the DNA. The table lists some 220,000 clones, approximately 83% of them singletons.

Source material: PBMCs or T cells enriched from blood (not recorded which). V gene TRBV7-2 combines with J gene TRBJ1-5, with 8 bases fitting TRBD1. This receptor was taken from a woman between 40 and 55 years old with acute COVID-19. DNA of the CDR3: TGTGCCAGCAGCGCCCAGACAGGGGTTAGCAATCAGCCCCAGCATTTT. Residues: CASSAQTGVSNQPQHF.